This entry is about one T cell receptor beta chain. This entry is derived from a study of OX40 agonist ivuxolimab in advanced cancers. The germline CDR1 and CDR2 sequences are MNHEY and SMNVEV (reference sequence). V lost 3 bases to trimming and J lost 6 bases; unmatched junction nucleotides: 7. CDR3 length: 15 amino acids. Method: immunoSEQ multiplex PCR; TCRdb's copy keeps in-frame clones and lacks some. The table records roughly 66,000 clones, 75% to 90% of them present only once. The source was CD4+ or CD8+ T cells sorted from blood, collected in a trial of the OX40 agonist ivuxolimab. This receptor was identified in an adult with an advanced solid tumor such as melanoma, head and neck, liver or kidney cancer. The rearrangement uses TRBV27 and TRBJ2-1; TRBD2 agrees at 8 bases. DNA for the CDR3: TGTGCCAGCAGTTTTCCCGGGAGGGCCGCCAATGAGCAGTTCTTC. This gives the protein CASSFPGRAANEQFF.